A single sample is the source of the 15 T cell receptor beta chains below, sequenced in a study of CXCR3-negative and CXCR3-positive naive CD8 T cells. UMI-labeled 5' RACE TRB cDNA libraries were prepared from the cells. For each CDR3 protein, TCRdb gives one entry from its re-call of the 5' RACE reads, without DNA. This repertoire comprises over 55,000 distinct CDR3 sequences; its ten largest clones make up 20% to 25%. Source material: memory CD8+ T cells from blood. The receptors derive from a human donor in good health. Some clones in this sample may be carry-over from other donors' samples.

This chain links TRBV4-3 with TRBJ2-7; TCRdb indicates TRBD1, and absent DNA this call remains unverified. The CDR3 length is 15 residues. The germline gives CDR1 LGHNA, CDR2 YSLEER. This chain's CDR3 is CASSQDRTGFYEQYF.

This rearrangement joins TRBV29-1 to TRBJ2-1; the TRBD2 assignment by TCRdb is unverifiable without DNA. CDR1 SQVTM and CDR2 ANQGSEA come from the germline V gene. There are 13 residues in the CDR3. The CDR3 is CSVETSLYNEQFF.

CDR3 loop: CASSQEVEGADTQYF. The rearrangement joins TRBV4-2 to TRBJ2-3; with no DNA, the TCRdb D assignment of TRBD2 cannot be verified. This CDR3 is 15 amino acids long. Germline loops: CDR1 LGHNA, CDR2 YNFKEQ.

The chain employs TRBV19 and TRBJ2-1; no DNA is available, so the TRBD1 call from TCRdb remains unchecked. Germline values: CDR1 LNHDA, CDR2 SQIVND (reference sequence). CDR3 length: 15 residues. CDR3 sequence reads: CASVDSSYSYNEQFF.

The rearrangement joins TRBV14 to TRBJ2-7; lacking DNA, the TRBD1 call made by TCRdb goes unchecked. The CDR3 runs 16 residues. Germline V gene data show CDR1 as SGHDN and CDR2 as FVKESK. The CDR3 spells CASSQESGQGAHEQYF.

The genes are TRBV7-2 and TRBJ2-5. The CDR3 loop spans 13 amino acids. Germline V lookup: CDR1 SGHTA, CDR2 FQGNSA. CDR3 amino acids: CASSLESSETQYF. The whole variable domain, remainder taken from reference TRBV7-2 and TRBJ2-5, is GAGVSQSPSNKVTEKGKDVELRCDPISGHTALYWYRQSLGQGLEFLIYFQGNSAPDKSGLPSDRFSAERTGGSVSTLTIQRTQQEDSAVYLCASSLESSETQYFGPGTRLLVL.

The chain joins TRBV30 to TRBJ2-7. This CDR3 is built from 12 residues. Germline V gives CDR1 GTSNPN, CDR2 SVGIG (reference sequence). The CDR3 sequence is CAWNWERYEQYF. Supplemented by reference TRBV30 and TRBJ2-7, the full variable domain reads SQTIHQWPATLVQPVGSPLSLECTVEGTSNPNLYWYRQAAGRGLQLLFYSVGIGQISSEVPQNLSASRPQDRQFILSSKKLLLSDSGFYLCAWNWERYEQYFGPGTRLTVT.

The chain couples TRBV6-2 or TRBV6-3 to TRBJ2-1. This CDR3 has 14 residues. Germline values: CDR1 MNHEY, CDR2 SVGEGT. This CDR3 reads CASSYSPSYNEQFF.

The gene calls are TRBV19 and TRBJ2-7; TCRdb outputs TRBD2, but without DNA this stays unchecked. The CDR3 extends over 16 amino acids. Germline assignment: CDR1 LNHDA and CDR2 SQIVND (reference sequence). The CDR3 protein is CATHPTAGGPSHEQYF.

The chain has TRBV29-1 and TRBJ1-1. Germline CDR1 is SQVTM and CDR2 is ANQGSEA. The CDR3 covers 12 residues. The CDR3 here is CSVEGDNTEAFF.

J is TRBJ1-5 and V is TRBV28. Germline V gene lookup returns CDR1 MDHEN and CDR2 SYDVKM. This CDR3 region has 11 residues. CDR3 residues: CASSINQPQHF.

The gene calls are TRBV10-2 and TRBJ1-2; there is no DNA to check the TCRdb D call of TRBD1. This CDR3 has 19 amino acids. Germline CDR1 and CDR2: WSHSY and SAAADI. The CDR3: CASSAPESGTGDLFGGYTF.

The chain has TRBV7-6 and TRBJ1-1. The CDR3 is 13 residues long. In germline, CDR1 is SGHVS, CDR2 FNYEAQ. The CDR3 protein is CASSPNMNTEAFF.

The chain links TRBV29-1 to TRBJ2-1; TCRdb calls TRBD1, which cannot be checked without DNA. Germline lookup yields CDR1 SQVTM and CDR2 ANQGSEA. This CDR3 is built from 14 residues. Here the CDR3 reads CSARGIISYNEQFF.

This clonotype is medium-sized by frequency. The chain combines TRBV6-4 with TRBJ1-5; TCRdb's D call, TRBD1, is unchecked because there is no DNA. The length of the CDR3 is 13 residues. Per the germline V gene, CDR1 is MRHNA and CDR2 is SNTAGT. The chain's CDR3 is CASATGANQPQHF.